This T cell receptor (beta chain) is drawn from a study of CD8+CD57+ T cells in acquired aplastic anemia (dated by TCRdb to the late 2010s). Context from the whole study: On average, sorted CD4+ and CD8+ cells yielded around 3.5 ug of extracted DNA, with a range of roughly 0.17 to 27.4 ug. A CD8+CD57+ expansion meant a frequency higher than the mean frequency seen in healthy subjects. What the work shows at the level of the full study, not this receptor alone: No significant difference in CD8+ Simpson's diversity was found between patients and healthy controls (P=0.060). Roughly 30 CD8+ CDR3 sequences were found to be shared between patients and controls, but these sequences appeared to be highly expressed in patients and within the immunodominant clones of the patients.

Genomic DNA served as template for TCR beta VDJ combination and CDR3 sequence profiling. An Illumina HiSeq 2000 was the platform used for TCR repertoire sequencing. Per the authors' processing: Repertoire assessment relied on Simpson's diversity index, CDR3 size and DJ length profiles, and TRBV/TRBJ rearrangement plots. Whichever DNA sequence was most abundant in the deep sequencing data was defined as the immunodominant clone. CDR3 amino acid sequences were checked for sharing between subjects and were compared against published repertoires and the VDJdb database. The public reads were quality trimmed at Q25 with fastp and then assembled into clones with MiXCR by TCRdb, keeping productive beta chains. Each CDR3 protein gets just one entry, which takes the most common genes and DNA from the rows behind it. The V and J calls, along with clone size, are taken from TCRdb and not from the paper's own processing. The sample includes around 430,000 distinct CDR3 sequences, with around 30% observed a single time. The ten largest make up about 0.8% of the sample.

This clonotype was observed many times. Its antigen target is currently unknown. Base qualities are not provided; no much larger clone lies one nucleotide away. The patients picked for sequencing were ones in whom flow cytometry had shown an expansion of CD8+CD57+ cells. All patients had severe acquired aplastic anemia diagnosed by International Study of Aplastic Anemia and Agranulocytosis and Camitta criteria. No patient had received any therapy when blood was sampled. In this study, sorted CD4+ and CD8+ T cells from the blood of healthy subjects and of severe aplastic anemia patients had their TCR repertoires deep-sequenced. Patients were enrolled under clinicaltrials.gov protocols 00001620, 01623167, 00001397, 00071045, 00081523 and 00961064 in the USA. Ficoll-Paque density gradient centrifugation was used to isolate peripheral blood mononuclear cells. Before DNA extraction, CD4+ and CD8+ T cells were sorted with FACS or magnetic beads.

Per the germline V gene, SQVTM is the CDR1 and ANQGSEA is the CDR2. The CDR3 starts with the cysteine, ends with the phenylalanine, and has 12 residues. Just CDR3 DNA is preserved here, 36 bases in frame from base 1. At the junction V is shortened by 7 bases and J by 4 bases, with 14 bases in between. The sample comprised sorted CD4+, CD8+, or CD8+CD57+ T cells (not recorded which) from PBMCs. This chain joins TRBV29-1 to TRBJ2-7; the D segment could be TRBD2, given 7 matching bases. The sequence derives from a human donor with aplastic anemia. The CDR3 reads as follows: CSGRGTKYEQYF. The nucleotides read TGCAGCGGGAGGGGGACTAAATACGAGCAGTACTTC.